The present T cell receptor (beta chain) was sequenced within a study of CD8+ T cells in alopecia areata (dated by TCRdb to about 2018). Notes on the research overall: Treated patients were enrolled in an open-label pilot trial of oral tofacitinib, 5 to 10 mg twice daily, for moderate-to-severe alopecia areata. To study T cell clonal expansion in alopecia areata, the researchers applied high-throughput TCRbeta sequencing to both the C3H/HeJ mouse model and human patients. RNA came from the PAXgene miRNA kit for fixed scalp, the miRNeasy kit for PBMCs, and the RNeasy kit for mouse skin. Human TCRbeta sequencing covered scalp tissue and sorted CD4+ and CD8+ peripheral blood T cells from patchy and totalis/universalis alopecia areata patients and healthy controls. Clonality in the scalp was compared among normal scalp (n=4), patchy alopecia areata scalp (n=8), and alopecia totalis/universalis scalp (n=8). TCRbeta CDR3 regions were amplified by immunoSEQ multiplex PCR with 35 Vbeta forward and 13 Jbeta reverse primers. The SALT score, which quantifies the percentage of affected scalp surface area, was used to measure disease severity in treated patients. Patients received tofacitinib for 6 to 18 months and were then followed off drug for 6 months to check for delayed response and recurrence. Biopsies were taken from tofacitinib-treated patients at baseline and again at 4 and 24 weeks into treatment, and several of those patients also had a later scalp biopsy. General findings and caveats noted by the study authors: The treated cohort was small, with a single nonresponder, so links between baseline CD8+ expansion and response need larger studies. With tofacitinib, both scalp clonality and the number of expanded CD8+ clones among the top 100 scalp clones went down significantly. Compared with normal scalp, lesional scalp, particularly in alopecia totalis/universalis, had higher clonality and more expanded CD8+ clones, which suggests antigenic drive. Shared TCR sequences between patients were less evident than in mice, which may be partly attributable to HLA diversity in the patient population. During tofacitinib treatment, many expanded lesional clones stuck around in both scalp and blood, and this persistence may partly explain why relapse happens after treatment is stopped. Scalp TCR repertoire analysis is complicated because resident alphabeta T cells in normal human skin are also sequenced, whereas mouse skin is dominated by gammadelta T cells.

The sample's time point label, decoded: about four weeks on oral tofacitinib. The treatment or condition label of this sample denotes: oral pan-JAK inhibitor, 5-10 mg twice daily. From alopecia areata patients, peripheral blood was collected along with lesional scalp punch biopsies. PBMCs were separated by density centrifugation and stained for CD3, CD4 and CD8, after which CD4+ and CD8+ T cells were sorted on a FACSAria. Libraries were made using the immunoSEQ multiplex PCR assay. RNA was extracted from all samples and reverse transcribed into cDNA, which served as template for TCR sequencing. SuperScript III was used to make first-strand cDNA, primed with a 2:1 mix of oligo-dT and random hexamers. Amplification bias was assessed with a synthetic immune receptor repertoire, and residual bias was removed computationally. Processing in the source paper ran as follows. Raw reads were preprocessed for error removal, and CDR3 was defined according to IMGT conventions as running from the conserved cysteine to phenylalanine. Clonality was computed as 1 minus the Shannon entropy, with the entropy normalized by log2 of the number of productive unique TCRs. Scalp TCRbeta sequences were cross-referenced with sorted blood CD4 and CD8 repertoires so that the CD4 or CD8 identity of scalp clones could be inferred. As stored in TCRdb, this immuneACCESS dataset retains in-frame rearrangements with V and J assigned. A fraction of the clones does not appear; measured against another copy, unresolved V genes explain less than half of the discrepancy, and the remainder lacks a known reason. Clone size and the V and J calls come from that table; the DNA yielded D and trimming. This sample lists over 120,000 clones; 45% to 60% were detected once. Roughly 15% of the sample is held by the ten biggest clonotypes.

This clone was picked up a small number of times. Its antigen specificity is not known. Within one base of it there is no much larger clone, and no base qualities were kept. CDR1 and CDR2, per the germline V gene (reference sequence), are GTSNPN and SVGIG. Reading from cysteine to phenylalanine, the CDR3 counts 14 amino acids. Only the CDR3 DNA is retained, 42 bases long and in frame from the first base. V and J are truncated by 4 bases and 0 bases respectively, leaving an intervening sequence of 11 bases. This specimen was CD8+ T cells sorted from blood, taken at week 4, from a patient treated with tofacitinib. The chain links TRBV30 with TRBJ2-3; TRBD1 is a weak D gene call, 6 bases matching. The clonotype comes from a human donor with alopecia areata. The DNA is TGTGCCTGGAACTGGGGGCCGAGCACAGATACGCAGTATTTT. Its protein product is CAWNWGPSTDTQYF.